The clone carrying this TCR beta chain was detected ten times or more. The antigen remains unidentified. These data belong to a study of Graves' ophthalmopathy and Graves' hyperthyroidism. Study-level points and caveats: Blood contained most expanded thyroid clonotypes exceeding 0.001 frequency. Sensitivity of approximately 88% and specificity of around 80% were achieved when a 13-signature model separated ophthalmopathy from stable hyperthyroidism. The model predicted progression of ophthalmopathy with a sensitivity of just over 70%, and its specificity was 72.22%.

For repertoire sequencing, the TCR beta CDR3 regions were amplified from RNA transcripts. Amplification began with first-round RT-PCR using HTBI primers, then second-round multiplex PCR was performed. TCRdb re-called the multiplex PCR reads with MiXCR, one entry per CDR3 protein. The repertoire holds roughly 350,000 distinct CDR3 sequences, with about 17% as singletons. Enrolled hyperthyroidism patients had a new diagnosis, a duration under 2 months, and an age of 18 to 65. Sequenced sample: peripheral blood. This sequence originates from an adult woman with stable Graves' hyperthyroidism.

The CDR3 loop is CSATNNSYNSPLHF. The CDR3 nucleotides are TGCAGTGCAACGAATAACTCCTATAATTCACCCCTCCACTTT. The chain couples TRBV20-1 to TRBJ1-6, with D unclear. Per germline, CDR1 DFQATT and CDR2 SNEGSKA (reference sequence). The CDR3 covers 14 residues. V was shortened by 6 bases and J by 0 bases, with 9 bases between the two germline ends.